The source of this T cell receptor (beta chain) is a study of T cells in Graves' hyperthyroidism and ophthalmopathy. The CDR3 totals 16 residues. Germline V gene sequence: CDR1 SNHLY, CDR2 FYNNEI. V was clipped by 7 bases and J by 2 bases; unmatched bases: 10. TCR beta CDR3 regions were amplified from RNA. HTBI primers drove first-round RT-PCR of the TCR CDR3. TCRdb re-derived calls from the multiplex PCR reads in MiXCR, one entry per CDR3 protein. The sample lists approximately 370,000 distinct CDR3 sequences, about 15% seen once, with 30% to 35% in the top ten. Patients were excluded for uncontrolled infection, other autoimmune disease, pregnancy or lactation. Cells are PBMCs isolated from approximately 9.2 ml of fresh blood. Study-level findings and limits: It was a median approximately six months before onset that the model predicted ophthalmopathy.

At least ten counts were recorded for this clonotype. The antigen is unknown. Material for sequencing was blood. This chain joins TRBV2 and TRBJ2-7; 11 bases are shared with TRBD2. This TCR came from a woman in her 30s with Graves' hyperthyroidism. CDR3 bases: TGTGCCAGCACCATTTGGACTAGCGGGTATACCTACGAGCAGTACTTC. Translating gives CASTIWTSGYTYEQYF.